These T cell receptor beta chains were read from a single sample in a study of shared clonotypes between healthy human individuals. Sequencing used immunoSEQ multiplex PCR; TCRdb keeps in-frame clones, though not all of them. The sample contains roughly 1,600,000 clones, 97% to 99% of which appear only once. The sample comprised naive CD4+ T cells sorted from blood. These receptors all come from a man between 25 and 39 years old in good health. Both conserved end residues are part of each CDR3.

>TRBJ1-5|TRBV28|12
CASSLWGQPQHF
>TRBJ2-3|TRBV7-8|17
CASSPKPGQSTLRAQYF
>TRBJ1-4|TRBV18|16
CASSLSAGAIGEKLFF
>TRBJ1-1|TRBV10-3|17
CAINQYDRVGGNTEAFF
>TRBJ2-7|TRBV9|14
CASSVDPLAGEQYF
>TRBJ2-7|TRBV5-1|12
CASSVQATEQYF
>TRBJ1-1|TRBV6-5|14
CASSYDLFSTEAFF
>TRBJ2-2|TRBV2|16
CASAVRRGRSTGELFF
>TRBJ2-3|TRBV29-1|16
CSVAGNAGAGTDTQYF
>TRBJ2-1|TRBV4-1|16
CASSQDVATAYNEQFF
>TRBJ2-7|TRBV19|15
CASRPPGQVPIEQYF
>TRBJ2-5|TRBV18|14
CASSRTGGLETQYF
>TRBJ1-2|TRBV30|13
CAWSAQGFGGYTF
>TRBJ1-2|TRBV6-5|15
CASSYSMTGGRSRTF
>TRBJ1-1|TRBV10-3|12
CAIRGWNTEAFF
>TRBJ1-2|TRBV11-2|15
CASSLGPKYNYGYTF
>TRBJ2-3|TRBV19|14
CASRERDPTDTQYF
>TRBJ1-4|TRBV28|14
CASSESATNEKLFF
>TRBJ2-7|TRBV5-4|16
CASSLLAGGPSYEQYF
>TRBJ2-7|TRBV30|14
CAWSVVGGRNEQYF
>TRBJ2-3|TRBV9|14
CASSVGGVPDTQYF
>TRBJ2-1|TRBV18|15
CASSPPPGTHNEQFF
>TRBJ2-4|TRBV19|13
CASSFLAKNIQYF
>TRBJ1-4|TRBV6-6|14
CASSSGGLREKLFF
>TRBJ2-3|TRBV10-2|16
CASSDAAGGGRDTQYF
>TRBJ2-7|TRBV9|15
CASSPGGTGSYEQYF
>TRBJ1-5|TRBV25-1|16
CASSPASGGGNQPQHF
>TRBJ1-2|TRBV11-1|14
CASSLGVRDYGYTF
>TRBJ2-7|TRBV7-9|16
CASSLEVGVSRDEQYF
>TRBJ2-1|TRBV11-2|16
CASSLGLAGSYNEQFF
>TRBJ2-5|TRBV4-3|17
CASSQDNFVGGRETQYF
>TRBJ2-1|TRBV9|16
CASSDPPAGAYNEQFF
>TRBJ2-1|TRBV28|16
CASSPMGLAGGHEQFF
>TRBJ2-7|TRBV27|14
CASSLSGIMGEQYF
>TRBJ2-3|TRBV10-3|15
CAISGWDHGPDTQYF
>TRBJ2-5|TRBV15|13
CATAMRFAETQYF
>TRBJ2-2|TRBV28|15
CASRMVLAGAGELFF
>TRBJ1-5|TRBV28|11
CASSFTQPQHF
>TRBJ2-5|TRBV7-9|13
CASSLLGTETQYF
>TRBJ2-1|TRBV6-9|12
CATQGGSNEQFF
>TRBJ1-1|TRBV7-9|14
CASSSGQRFFEAFF
>TRBJ2-3|TRBV9|13
CASSVEEGAGEYF
>TRBJ1-2|TRBV9|15
CASSDWTGGIFGYTF
>TRBJ2-3|TRBV5-6|14
CASSPRQITDTQYF
>TRBJ2-1|TRBV11-2|16
CASSQSSGSSYNEQFF
>TRBJ2-1|TRBV11-2|18
CASQGWRKRPSSYNEQFF
>TRBJ2-7|TRBV27|15
CASSPKAGVFHEQYF
>TRBJ1-1|TRBV19|16
CASSVFRGGMNTEAFF
>TRBJ2-1|TRBV28|15
CASSPLRASSNEQFF
>TRBJ2-7|TRBV5-1|15
CASRRQGDISYEQYF
>TRBJ2-1|TRBV5-6|13
CASSLPTGSMQFF